The T cell receptor (beta chain) under discussion was sequenced for a study of T cell repertoires in cytomegalovirus infection. Study-level background: Indications came from public TCR beta signatures; they pointed to CMV infection and to a matching HLA type.

Germline CDR1 SGHDT, CDR2 YYEEEE. This CDR3 spans 17 amino acids. With 1 base removed from V and 7 bases from J, the gap between germline ends came to 18 bases. Study observations and caveats: Predominance within the ex vivo response was attributable to HLA-C-restricted CMV-specific TCR beta clonotypes.

TCRdb re-called the reads with MiXCR, one entry per CDR3 protein. The sample includes roughly 250,000 distinct CDR3 sequences, roughly 12% seen only once; the top ten take 1.6%. This clonotype was picked up many times. Its antigen is unknown. The gene calls are TRBV5-6 and TRBJ2-6, with D perhaps matching TRBD1 (5 bases). This clonotype was sampled from a human donor in good health (CMV status not recorded). Some clones in this sample may be carry-over from other donors' samples. Sequencing used PBMCs. The CDR3 reads CASSLFSGNLGANVLTF. The DNA for the CDR3 is TGTGCCAGCAGCTTGTTTTCAGGGAATCTGGGTGCCAACGTCCTGACTTTC.